The present T cell receptor (beta chain) was sequenced within a study of long-term antiretroviral therapy in people with HIV. Study results and limitations: Across all time points, the repertoire was dominated by clones that expanded before ART.

Of note for this clone: Its specificity is unknown.

Researchers ran immunoSEQ v3.0 at survey level. TCRdb's copy holds only in-frame clones and misses some; the assay was immunoSEQ multiplex PCR. The sample carries tens of thousands of clones, around 80% recorded once. Germline CDR1 reads SNHLY; CDR2 reads FYNNEI. Trimming stripped 8 bases from V and 7 bases from J, with 14 bases between. The CDR3 has 12 residues. The gene calls are TRBV2 and TRBJ1-2; D not certain. This TCR was sampled from a man aged 18 to 29 with HIV. The sequencing here drew on unsorted PBMCs, taken 0.5 years after starting antiretroviral therapy. CDR3 amino acids: CASAARGGGYTF. The DNA of the CDR3 is TGTGCCAGCGCGGCGCGGGGTGGTGGCTACACCTTC.